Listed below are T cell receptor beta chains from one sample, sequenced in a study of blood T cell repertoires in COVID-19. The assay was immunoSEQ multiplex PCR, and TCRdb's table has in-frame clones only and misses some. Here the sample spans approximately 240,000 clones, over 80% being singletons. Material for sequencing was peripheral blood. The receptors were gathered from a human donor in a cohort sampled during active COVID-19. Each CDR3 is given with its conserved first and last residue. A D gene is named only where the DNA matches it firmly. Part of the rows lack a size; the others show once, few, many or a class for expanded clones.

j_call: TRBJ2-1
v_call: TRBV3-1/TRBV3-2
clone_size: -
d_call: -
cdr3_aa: CASSQEFRGGQFF
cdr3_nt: TGTGCCAGCAGCCAAGAATTCCGGGGAGGGCAGTTCTTC

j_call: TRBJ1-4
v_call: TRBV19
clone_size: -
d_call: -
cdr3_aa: CASRSGKEKLFF
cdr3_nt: TGTGCAAGTAGGTCCGGGAAAGAAAAACTGTTTTTT

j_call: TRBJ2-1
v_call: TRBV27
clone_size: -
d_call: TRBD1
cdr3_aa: CASSELTQGNGANEQFF
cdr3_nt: TGTGCCAGCAGCGAACTAACACAGGGGAATGGGGCCAATGAGCAGTTCTTC

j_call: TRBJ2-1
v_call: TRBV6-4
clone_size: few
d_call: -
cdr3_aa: CASGGQGGNEQFF
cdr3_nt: TGTGCCAGCGGCGGGCAGGGGGGCAATGAGCAGTTCTTC

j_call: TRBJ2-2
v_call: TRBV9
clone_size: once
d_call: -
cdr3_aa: CASSVGVPTGELFF
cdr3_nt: TGTGCCAGCAGCGTAGGAGTACCGACCGGGGAGCTGTTTTTT

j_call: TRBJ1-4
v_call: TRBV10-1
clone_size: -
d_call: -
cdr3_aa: CASKGNNEKLFF
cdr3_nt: TGCGCCAGCAAGGGGAATAATGAAAAACTGTTTTTT

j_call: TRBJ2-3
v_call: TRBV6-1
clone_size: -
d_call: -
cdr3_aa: CASSELPYRVRASTDTQYF
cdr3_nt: TGTGCCAGCAGTGAACTCCCCTACAGGGTACGAGCAAGCACAGATACGCAGTATTTT

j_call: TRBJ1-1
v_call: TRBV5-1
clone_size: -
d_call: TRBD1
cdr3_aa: CASSPRQGGSNTEAFF
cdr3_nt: TGCGCCAGCAGCCCGCGACAGGGGGGATCGAACACTGAAGCTTTCTTT

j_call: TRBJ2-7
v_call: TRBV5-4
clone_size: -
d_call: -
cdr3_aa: CASSPGTGTSYEQYF
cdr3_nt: TGTGCCAGCAGCCCCGGGACGGGGACATCCTACGAGCAGTACTTC

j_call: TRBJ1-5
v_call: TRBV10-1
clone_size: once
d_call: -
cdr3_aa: CASSESSTGQPQHF
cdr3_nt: TGCGCCAGCAGTGAGTCCTCGACCGGGCAGCCCCAGCATTTT

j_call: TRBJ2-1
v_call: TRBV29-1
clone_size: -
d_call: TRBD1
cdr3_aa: CTAPTGGNINEQFF
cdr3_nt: TGCACCGCCCCCACAGGGGGCAATATCAATGAGCAGTTCTTC

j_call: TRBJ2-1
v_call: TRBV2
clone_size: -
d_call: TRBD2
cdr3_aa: CASRSTSGSHNEQFF
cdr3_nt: TGTGCCAGCAGATCGACTAGCGGGAGCCACAATGAGCAGTTCTTC

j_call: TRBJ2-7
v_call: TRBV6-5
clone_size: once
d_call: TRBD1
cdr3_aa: CASSSPGQGTYEQYF
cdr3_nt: TGTGCCAGCAGTTCACCGGGACAGGGCACATACGAGCAGTACTTC